This T cell receptor beta chain was captured in a study of Ad26.COV2.S vaccination and SARS-CoV-2 variants. Trimming took 3 bases from V and 2 from J, leaving 10 bases between them. CDR3 length equals 13 residues. Germline V gene sequence: CDR1 SQVTM, CDR2 ANQGSEA. The method was immunoSEQ multiplex PCR; TCRdb's version includes in-frame clones alone and lacks a portion of them. The sample lists approximately 240,000 clones; over 75% were seen once. The treatment was: some 19 received Ad26.COV2.S at low or high dose, single or two shots; roughly five received placebo; per-sample allocation not given. Collection of samples fell on day 63 after the first vaccine or placebo injection.

The receptor comes from a person between 18 and 65 years old who received the Ad26.COV2.S COVID-19 vaccine or a placebo. V usage is TRBV29-1 and J usage is TRBJ1-2, with D possibly matching TRBD1 (5 bases). Sequencing was performed on peripheral blood, taken in a trial of Ad26.COV2.S vaccine versus placebo. CDR3 DNA: TGCAGCGTTGACCCAGACAGAAACTATGGCTACACCTTC. Its protein is CSVDPDRNYGYTF.